The rows below give T cell receptor beta chains drawn from one sample of a study of metastatic and nonmetastatic thyroid tumors. From the PCR reads, TCRdb re-called clones with MiXCR. The sample shows about 69,000 clones, approximately 15% of them seen only once. The sequenced sample consisted of blood. The receptors were gathered from a male donor with papillary thyroid cancer or a benign thyroid nodule (not recorded which). Some clones in this sample may be carry-over from other donors' samples. Both conserved end residues are part of each CDR3. The D gene is left open where the match is weak. For some rows the clone size is stated as once, few or many, or as a class when expanded; others skip it.

many	TRBV20-1	TRBJ1-4	TRBD1	CSASRPGGGTDNEKLFF	TGCAGTGCTAGCCGCCCAGGGGGTGGGACAGATAATGAAAAACTGTTTTTT
NA	TRBV20-1	TRBJ2-5	TRBD2	CSARGSSGRALEYTQYF	TGCAGTGCTAGAGGTTCGAGCGGGAGGGCCCTTGAATATACCCAGTACTTC
many	TRBV3-1	TRBJ2-3	TRBD2	CASSQVYTSGTDTQYF	TGTGCCAGCAGCCAAGTGTATACTAGCGGCACAGATACGCAGTATTTT
many	TRBV29-1	TRBJ1-2	NA	CSVEDAKYTNYGYTF	TGCAGCGTTGAAGATGCGAAGTATACAAACTATGGCTACACCTTC
NA	TRBV18	TRBJ1-1	NA	CASSGWPEPEAFF	TGTGCCAGCTCAGGATGGCCGGAACCTGAAGCTTTCTTT
many	TRBV7-8	TRBJ2-2	NA	CASSLGGGLANTGELFF	TGTGCCAGCAGCTTAGGAGGCGGACTCGCGAACACCGGGGAGCTGTTTTTT
NA	TRBV20-1	TRBJ1-2	TRBD1	CSAGDRGSINYGYTF	TGCAGTGCCGGGGACAGGGGAAGTATTAACTATGGCTACACCTTC
many	TRBV6-2/TRBV6-3	TRBJ1-1	NA	CASSYGGAMNTEAFF	TGTGCCAGCAGTTACGGGGGTGCAATGAACACTGAAGCTTTCTTT
many	TRBV7-9	TRBJ1-5	NA	CASSLLNQPQHF	TGTGCCAGCAGCTTACTGAATCAGCCCCAGCATTTT
many	TRBV5-6	TRBJ1-2	NA	CASKIRRGNYGYTF	TGTGCCAGCAAGATCAGGCGGGGGAACTATGGCTACACCTTC
many	TRBV7-9	TRBJ1-3	NA	CASSLDAGSGNTIYF	TGTGCCAGCAGCTTAGATGCAGGCTCTGGAAACACCATATATTTT
many	TRBV30	TRBJ1-5	NA	CAWALGVGNQPQHF	TGTGCCTGGGCCCTCGGGGTCGGCAATCAGCCCCAGCATTTT
many	TRBV6-2/TRBV6-3	TRBJ2-2	TRBD2	CASRAFVASGRLTGELFF	TGTGCCAGCAGGGCCTTTGTGGCTAGCGGGAGATTAACCGGGGAGCTGTTTTTT
many	TRBV7-3	TRBJ2-3	NA	CASSTRSSTDTQYF	TGTGCCAGCAGTACTAGATCTAGCACAGATACGCAGTATTTT
many	TRBV3-1	TRBJ1-2	TRBD1	CASWGTGSFGYTF	TGTGCCAGCTGGGGGACAGGGAGCTTTGGCTACACCTTC
few	TRBV7-2	TRBJ2-7	NA	CASSLPKRQVGSYEQYF	TGTGCCAGCAGCTTACCGAAGCGACAGGTGGGATCCTACGAGCAGTACTTC
many	TRBV5-1	TRBJ2-1	TRBD2	CASSLSGLAGGYNEQFF	TGCGCCAGCAGCTTGTCCGGACTAGCGGGAGGTTACAATGAGCAGTTCTTC
few	TRBV29-1	TRBJ2-1	NA	CSVALLGGNEQFF	TGCAGCGTTGCTCTACTCGGTGGCAATGAGCAGTTCTTC
many	TRBV7-8	TRBJ1-2	NA	CASSLAGGGWGYTF	TGTGCCAGCAGCTTAGCGGGCGGGGGTTGGGGCTACACCTTC
many	TRBV11-3	TRBJ2-1	TRBD2	CASSSTEGLAGNEQFF	TGTGCCAGCAGCTCTACCGAGGGACTAGCAGGCAATGAGCAGTTCTTC
many	TRBV5-4	TRBJ1-6	NA	CASSPGLYNSPLHF	TGTGCCAGCAGCCCGGGACTTTATAATTCACCCCTCCACTTT
many	TRBV7-3	TRBJ2-1	NA	CASSSSDYNEQFF	TGTGCCAGCAGCTCAAGCGATTACAATGAGCAGTTCTTC
many	TRBV5-1	TRBJ2-5	NA	CASSLVPQETQYF	TGCGCCAGCAGCTTGGTTCCCCAAGAGACCCAGTACTTC
many	TRBV4-2	TRBJ2-7	TRBD2	CASSQTFSGKRGAYEQYF	TGTGCCAGCAGCCAAACTTTCAGCGGGAAACGAGGGGCCTACGAGCAGTACTTC
many	TRBV7-2	TRBJ2-7	NA	CASSLGERGVYEQYF	TGTGCCAGCAGCTTAGGGGAAAGGGGCGTCTACGAGCAGTACTTC
many	TRBV12-5	TRBJ2-3	NA	CASGLLDPDTQYF	TGTGCTAGTGGATTACTAGATCCAGATACGCAGTATTTT
many	TRBV6-1	TRBJ2-2	TRBD1	CASSPGTGNTGELFF	TGTGCCAGCAGTCCCGGGACAGGGAATACCGGGGAGCTGTTTTTT
many	TRBV15	TRBJ2-7	TRBD2	CATSRGWGGPDEQYF	TGTGCCACCAGCAGAGGATGGGGAGGGCCCGACGAGCAGTACTTC
many	TRBV12-3/TRBV12-4	TRBJ1-3	NA	CASSLDRGNTIYF	TGTGCCAGCAGTCTGGATCGGGGAAACACCATATATTTT
many	TRBV4-1	TRBJ1-2	NA	CASSQEKQAYYGYTF	TGCGCCAGCAGCCAAGAGAAACAGGCCTACTATGGCTACACCTTC
NA	TRBV12-3/TRBV12-4	TRBJ1-1	NA	CASSCTGNEAFF	TGTGCCAGCAGTTGTACAGGTAATGAAGCTTTCTTT
many	TRBV5-4	TRBJ2-3	NA	CASRPVGSTDTQYF	TGTGCCAGCAGACCCGTAGGATCCACAGATACGCAGTATTTT
many	TRBV5-1	TRBJ1-2	NA	CASSAGGDYGYTF	TGCGCCAGCAGCGCAGGTGGGGACTATGGCTACACCTTC
NA	TRBV11-1	TRBJ2-1	TRBD1	CASSLAVGGTGSSGDYNEQFF	TGTGCCAGCAGCTTAGCGGTAGGAGGGACAGGGTCTAGCGGAGATTACAATGAGCAGTTCTTC
many	TRBV6-1	TRBJ2-1	NA	CASSPHRKGVADEQFF	TGTGCCAGCTCACCACACAGGAAAGGGGTAGCAGATGAGCAGTTCTTC
many	TRBV27	TRBJ1-5	NA	CASSPGLNQPQHF	TGTGCCAGCAGCCCGGGTCTGAATCAGCCCCAGCATTTT
many	TRBV5-1	TRBJ2-3	NA	CASSLSQGSTDTQYF	TGCGCCAGCAGCTTGTCTCAGGGGTCCACAGATACGCAGTATTTT
many	TRBV12-5	TRBJ1-3	NA	CASGLVRYSGNTIYF	TGTGCTAGTGGTTTGGTACGATACTCTGGAAACACCATATATTTT
NA	TRBV7-2	TRBJ2-7	NA	CASNIPRGAVAKQYF	TGTGCCAGTAATATACCACGGGGGGCAGTCGCTAAGCAGTACTTC
once	TRBV18	TRBJ2-3	NA	CASSLSGTSTDTQYF	TGCGCCAGCTCACTTAGCGGTACGTCCACAGATACGCAGTATTTT
many	TRBV4-1	TRBJ2-1	TRBD2	CASSQGYSGSSYSEQFF	TGCGCCAGCAGCCAAGGGTATAGCGGGAGCTCCTACAGTGAGCAGTTCTTC
few	TRBV6-1	TRBJ2-3	TRBD2	CASSRTSWRVNTQYF	TGTGCCAGCAGCCGGACTAGCTGGAGGGTTAATACGCAGTATTTT
NA	TRBV11-2	TRBJ2-2	NA	CASSLYRGAGELFF	TGTGCCAGCAGCTTATATCGGGGCGCCGGGGAGTTGTTTTTT
many	TRBV7-8	TRBJ2-1	NA	CASSFETQGWENRHHEQFF	TGTGCCAGCAGCTTCGAAACTCAGGGCTGGGAAAACCGCCACCATGAGCAGTTCTTC
many	TRBV10-3	TRBJ2-1	NA	CAISVEGGDGDEQFF	TGTGCCATCAGTGTAGAAGGGGGGGATGGGGATGAGCAGTTCTTC
many	TRBV7-2	TRBJ2-7	NA	CASSSNPGASYEQYF	TGTGCCAGCAGCTCAAACCCAGGGGCGTCCTACGAGCAGTACTTC
once	TRBV11-2	TRBJ2-1	TRBD2	CASSLWVVASGNDEQFF	TGTGCCAGCAGCTTATGGGTCGTGGCCAGCGGGAATGATGAGCAGTTCTTC
many	TRBV3-1	TRBJ1-1	NA	CASSLLELNTEAFF	TGTGCCAGCAGCCTCCTAGAATTGAACACTGAAGCTTTCTTT
many	TRBV3-1	TRBJ1-6	TRBD1	CASSQVMTGVNSPLHF	TGTGCCAGCAGCCAAGTTATGACAGGGGTCAATTCACCCCTCCACTTT
many	TRBV18	TRBJ1-2	NA	CASSPDNNYGYTF	TGTGCCAGCTCACCGGACAATAACTATGGCTACACCTTC
many	TRBV5-1	TRBJ2-1	NA	CASRAGTYNEQFF	TGCGCCAGCAGAGCCGGGACCTACAATGAGCAGTTCTTC
NA	TRBV15	TRBJ2-1	NA	CATSRGGIATDYRDNEQFF	TGTGCCACCAGCAGAGGCGGAATCGCGACAGACTATCGGGACAATGAGCAGTTCTTC
many	TRBV20-1	TRBJ2-7	TRBD2	CSATSLAGLTYEQYF	TGCAGTGCTACCTCACTAGCGGGCTTAACCTACGAGCAGTACTTC